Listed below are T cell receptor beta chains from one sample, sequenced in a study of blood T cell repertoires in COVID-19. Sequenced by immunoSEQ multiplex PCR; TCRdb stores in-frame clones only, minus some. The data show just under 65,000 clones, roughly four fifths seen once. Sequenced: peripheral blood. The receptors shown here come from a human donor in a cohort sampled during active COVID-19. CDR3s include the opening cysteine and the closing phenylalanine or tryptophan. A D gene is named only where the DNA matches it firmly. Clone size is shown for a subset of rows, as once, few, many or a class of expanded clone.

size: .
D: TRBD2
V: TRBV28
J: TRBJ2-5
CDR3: CASSFQTSGGETQYF
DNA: TGTGCCAGCAGTTTCCAGACTAGCGGGGGAGAGACCCAGTACTTC

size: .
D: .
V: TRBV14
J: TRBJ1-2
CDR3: CASSQDRGGYTF
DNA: TGTGCCAGCAGCCAAGATAGGGGTGGCTACACCTTC

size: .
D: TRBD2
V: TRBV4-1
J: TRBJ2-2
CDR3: CASSQEPTSGGGNTGELFF
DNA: TGCGCCAGCAGCCAAGAGCCTACTAGCGGGGGAGGGAACACCGGGGAGCTGTTTTTT

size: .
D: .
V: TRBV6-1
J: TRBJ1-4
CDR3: CASSEADEKLFF
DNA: TGTGCCAGCAGTGAGGCGGATGAAAAACTGTTTTTT

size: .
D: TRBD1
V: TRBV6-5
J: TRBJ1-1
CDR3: CASRGTGPNTEAFF
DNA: TGTGCCAGCAGGGGGACAGGGCCGAACACTGAAGCTTTCTTT

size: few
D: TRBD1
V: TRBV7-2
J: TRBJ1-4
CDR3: CASSRQGGEKLFF
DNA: TGTGCCAGCAGCCGACAGGGGGGTGAAAAACTGTTTTTT

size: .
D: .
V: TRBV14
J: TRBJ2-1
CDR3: CASSQEVGRWNEQFF
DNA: TGTGCCAGCAGCCAAGAGGTAGGGAGATGGAATGAGCAGTTCTTC

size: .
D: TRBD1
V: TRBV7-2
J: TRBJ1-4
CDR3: CASSRSRDRGGEKLFF
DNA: TGTGCCAGCAGCAGGTCCCGGGACAGGGGTGGTGAAAAACTGTTTTTT

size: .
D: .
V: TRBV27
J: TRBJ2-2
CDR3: CASSSTGTGELFF
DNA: TGTGCCAGCAGTTCTACAGGGACCGGGGAGCTGTTTTTT

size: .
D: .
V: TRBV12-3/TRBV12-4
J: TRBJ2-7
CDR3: CASSFPGVEQYF
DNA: TGTGCCAGCAGTTTCCCCGGAGTTGAGCAGTACTTC

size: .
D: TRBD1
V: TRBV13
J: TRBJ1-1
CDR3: CASSFRTGVSEAFF
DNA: TGTGCCAGCAGCTTTAGGACAGGGGTATCTGAAGCTTTCTTT

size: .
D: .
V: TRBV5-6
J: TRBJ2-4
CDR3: CASSSGALAKNIQYF
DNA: TGTGCCAGCAGCTCAGGGGCCCTAGCCAAAAACATTCAGTACTTC

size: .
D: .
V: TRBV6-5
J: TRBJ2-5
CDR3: CASSYSPGQETQYF
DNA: TGTGCCAGCAGTTACTCACCAGGGCAAGAGACCCAGTACTTC

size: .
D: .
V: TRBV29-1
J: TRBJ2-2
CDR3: CSGRAATNTGELFF
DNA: TGCAGCGGGCGGGCAGCGACGAACACCGGGGAGCTGTTTTTT

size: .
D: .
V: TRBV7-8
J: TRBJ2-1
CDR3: CASSLNAQGNEQFF
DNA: TGTGCCAGCAGCCTAAACGCACAGGGTAATGAGCAGTTCTTC

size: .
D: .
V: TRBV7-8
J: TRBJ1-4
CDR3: CASSSGTRDNEKLFF
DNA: TGTGCCAGCAGCTCGGGGACAAGAGATAATGAAAAACTGTTTTTT

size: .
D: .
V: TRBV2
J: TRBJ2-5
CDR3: CASSRGHQETQYF
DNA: TGTGCCAGCAGTCGCGGACATCAAGAGACCCAGTACTTC

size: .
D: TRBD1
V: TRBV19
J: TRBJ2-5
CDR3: CASSPETGPQETQYF
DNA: TGTGCCAGTAGTCCTGAGACAGGGCCTCAAGAGACCCAGTACTTC

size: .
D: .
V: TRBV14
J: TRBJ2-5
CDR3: CASSQDVGGPETQYF
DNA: TGTGCCAGCAGCCAAGATGTGGGGGGTCCCGAGACCCAGTACTTC

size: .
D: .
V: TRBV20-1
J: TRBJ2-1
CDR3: CSASLGGRTYNEQFF
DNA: TGCAGTGCTAGTTTGGGGGGAAGAACCTACAATGAGCAGTTCTTC

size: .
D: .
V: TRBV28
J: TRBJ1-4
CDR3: CASSRAGATNEKLFF
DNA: TGTGCCAGCAGTCGGGCGGGTGCAACTAATGAAAAACTGTTTTTT

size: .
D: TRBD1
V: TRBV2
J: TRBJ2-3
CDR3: CATQGAPKTDTQYF
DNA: TGTGCCACTCAGGGGGCCCCCAAAACAGATACGCAGTATTTT

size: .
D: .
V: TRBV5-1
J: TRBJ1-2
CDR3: CASSLAEAGDGYTF
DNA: TGCGCCAGCAGCTTGGCCGAGGCCGGCGATGGCTACACCTTC

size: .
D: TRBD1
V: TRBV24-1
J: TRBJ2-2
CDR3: CATSDLQGAHTGELFF
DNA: TGTGCCACCAGTGATTTACAGGGGGCGCACACCGGGGAGCTGTTTTTT

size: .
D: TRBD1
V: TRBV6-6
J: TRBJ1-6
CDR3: CASSFDGGQGTPLHF
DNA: TGTGCCAGCAGTTTCGATGGCGGACAGGGCACACCCCTCCACTTT

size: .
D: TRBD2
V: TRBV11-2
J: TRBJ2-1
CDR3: CASSSSGAGNEQFF
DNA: TGTGCCAGCAGCTCTAGCGGGGCGGGGAATGAGCAGTTCTTC

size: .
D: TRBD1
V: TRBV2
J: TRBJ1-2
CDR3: CASRVGTGNYTF
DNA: TGTGCCAGCAGGGTCGGGACAGGGAACTACACCTTC

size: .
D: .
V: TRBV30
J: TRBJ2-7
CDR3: CAWSVSHRSSYEQYF
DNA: TGTGCCTGGAGTGTAAGTCACAGGAGCTCCTACGAGCAGTACTTC

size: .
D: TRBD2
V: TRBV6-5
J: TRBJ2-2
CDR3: CASSYESGGYTGELFF
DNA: TGTGCCAGCAGTTACGAGAGCGGGGGGTACACCGGGGAGCTGTTTTTT

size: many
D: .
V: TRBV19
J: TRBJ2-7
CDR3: CASSKGTGTSGEQYF
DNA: TGTGCCAGTAGTAAGGGCACAGGGACCTCGGGGGAGCAGTACTTC

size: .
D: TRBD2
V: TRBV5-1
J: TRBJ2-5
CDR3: CASSPGGLQETQYF
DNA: TGCGCCAGCAGCCCGGGGGGACTACAAGAGACCCAGTACTTC

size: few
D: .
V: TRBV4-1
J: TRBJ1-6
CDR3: CASSQDRGLAYNSPLHF
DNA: TGCGCCAGCAGCCAAGATAGGGGACTCGCCTATAATTCACCCCTCCACTTT

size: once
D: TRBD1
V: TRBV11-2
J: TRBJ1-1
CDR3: CASSLAGTGLTFF
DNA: TGTGCCAGCAGCTTAGCCGGGACAGGGTTAACTTTCTTT

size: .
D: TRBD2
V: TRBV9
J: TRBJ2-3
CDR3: CASSVASLGGAWDTQYF
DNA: TGTGCCAGCAGCGTAGCGAGCCTCGGGGGGGCCTGGGATACGCAGTATTTT

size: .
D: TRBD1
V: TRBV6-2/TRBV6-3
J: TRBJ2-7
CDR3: CASSNSGGRSYEQYF
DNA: TGTGCCAGCAGTAACTCAGGGGGCAGGAGTTACGAGCAGTACTTC

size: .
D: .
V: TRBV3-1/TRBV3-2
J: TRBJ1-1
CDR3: CASSLRGSPTEAFF
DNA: TGTGCCAGCAGCCTCCGAGGCTCGCCCACTGAAGCTTTCTTT

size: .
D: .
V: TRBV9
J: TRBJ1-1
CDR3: CASSAQVGLNAEAFF
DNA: TGTGCCAGCAGCGCCCAAGTCGGACTCAACGCTGAAGCTTTCTTT